This T cell receptor beta chain was profiled in a study of cytomegalovirus exposure and HLA in healthy donors. This clone has more than one count but fewer than ten. The CDR3 contains 11 residues. The germline CDR1 and CDR2 sequences are DFQATT and SNEGSKA (reference sequence). PCR was performed using 60 Vbeta and 13 Jbeta primers. Profiling relied on immunoSEQ multiplex PCR, and the TCRdb table lists in-frame clones only, not all of them. The data show some 190,000 clones, 75% to 90% seen once. The rearrangement uses TRBV20-1 and TRBJ1-1, with TRBD1 matching 11 bases. The specimen sequenced was PBMCs. This clonotype was obtained from a boy between 2 and 10 years old in good health and CMV-seronegative. The DNA of the CDR3 is TGCAGAGGGACAGGGGGCACTGAAGCTTTCTTT. Protein: CRGTGGTEAFF.